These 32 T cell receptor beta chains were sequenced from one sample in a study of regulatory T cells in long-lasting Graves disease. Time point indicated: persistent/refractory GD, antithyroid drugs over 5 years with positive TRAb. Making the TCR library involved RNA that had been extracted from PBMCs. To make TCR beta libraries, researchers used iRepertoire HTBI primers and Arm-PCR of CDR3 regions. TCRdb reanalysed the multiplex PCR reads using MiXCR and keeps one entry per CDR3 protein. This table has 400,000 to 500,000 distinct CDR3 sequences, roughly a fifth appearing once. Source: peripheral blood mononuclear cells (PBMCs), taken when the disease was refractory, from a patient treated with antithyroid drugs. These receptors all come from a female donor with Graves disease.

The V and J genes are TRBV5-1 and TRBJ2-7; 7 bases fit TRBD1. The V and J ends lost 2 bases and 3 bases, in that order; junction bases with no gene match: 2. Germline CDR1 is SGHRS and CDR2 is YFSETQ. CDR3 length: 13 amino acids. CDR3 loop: CASSLYRGYEQYF. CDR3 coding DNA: TGCGCCAGCAGCTTATACAGGGGCTACGAGCAGTACTTC.

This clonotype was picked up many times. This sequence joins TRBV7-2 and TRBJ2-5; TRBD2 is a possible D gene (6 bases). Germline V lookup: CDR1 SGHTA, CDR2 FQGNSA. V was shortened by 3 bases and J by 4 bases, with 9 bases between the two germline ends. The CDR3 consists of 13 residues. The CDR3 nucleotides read TGTGCCAGCAGCTTGACTAGTGCAGAGACCCAGTACTTC. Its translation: CASSLTSAETQYF.

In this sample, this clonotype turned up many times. In DNA, the CDR3 is TGTGCCACCAGCAGAGATTGGCAAACTGAAGCTTTCTTT. Its translation is CATSRDWQTEAFF. This chain joins TRBV15 and TRBJ1-1; D not certain. This CDR3 is built from 13 residues. Germline V lookup: CDR1 LNHNV, CDR2 YYDKDF (reference sequence). Trimming shortened V by 0 bases and J by 5 bases, and 7 bases separated the two germline ends.

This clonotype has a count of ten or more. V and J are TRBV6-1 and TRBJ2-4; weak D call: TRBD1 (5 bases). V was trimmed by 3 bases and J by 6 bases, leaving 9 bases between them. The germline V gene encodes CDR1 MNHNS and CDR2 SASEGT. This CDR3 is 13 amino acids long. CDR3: CASSDRAGNIQYF. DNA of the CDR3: TGTGCCAGCAGTGACAGGGCTGGAAACATTCAGTACTTC.

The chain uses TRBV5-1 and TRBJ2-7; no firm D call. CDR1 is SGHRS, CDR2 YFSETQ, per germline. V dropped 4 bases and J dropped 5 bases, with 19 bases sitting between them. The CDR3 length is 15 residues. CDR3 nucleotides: TGCGCCAGCAGCCCCCTTTCGTCCGGGCCTAACGAGCAGTACTTC. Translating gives CASSPLSSGPNEQYF.

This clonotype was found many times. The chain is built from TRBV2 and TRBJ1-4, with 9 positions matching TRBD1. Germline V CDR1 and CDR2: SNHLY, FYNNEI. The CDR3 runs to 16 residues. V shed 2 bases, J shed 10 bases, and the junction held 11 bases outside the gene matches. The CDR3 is CASSELRDRDFRKLFF. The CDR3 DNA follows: TGTGCCAGCAGTGAACTCCGGGACAGGGATTTTCGAAAACTGTTTTTT.

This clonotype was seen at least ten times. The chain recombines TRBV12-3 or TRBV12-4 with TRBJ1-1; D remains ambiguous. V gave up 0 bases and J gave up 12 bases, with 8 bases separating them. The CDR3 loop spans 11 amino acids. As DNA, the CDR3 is TGTGCCAGCAGTTTAGCTCTATCAACTTTCTTT. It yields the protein CASSLALSTFF.

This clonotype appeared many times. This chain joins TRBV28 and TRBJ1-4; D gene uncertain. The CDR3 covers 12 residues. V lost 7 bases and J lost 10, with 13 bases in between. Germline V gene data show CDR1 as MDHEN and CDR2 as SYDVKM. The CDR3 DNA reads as TGTGCCAGCACCTTAGGGAATCGAAAACTGTTTTTT. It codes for CASTLGNRKLFF.

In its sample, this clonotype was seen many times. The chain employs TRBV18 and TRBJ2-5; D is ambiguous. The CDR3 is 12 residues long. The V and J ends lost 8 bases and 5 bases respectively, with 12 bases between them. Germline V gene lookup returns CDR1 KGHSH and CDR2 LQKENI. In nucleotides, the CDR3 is TGTGCCAGCAGCCCACCGTATGAGACCCAGTACTTC. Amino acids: CASSPPYETQYF. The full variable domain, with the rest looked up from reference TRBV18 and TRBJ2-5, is NAGVMQNPRHLVRRRGQEARLRCSPMKGHSHVYWYRQLPEEGLKFMVYLQKENIIDESGMPKERFSAEFPKEGPSILRIQQVVRGDSAAYFCASSPPYETQYFGPGTRLLVL.

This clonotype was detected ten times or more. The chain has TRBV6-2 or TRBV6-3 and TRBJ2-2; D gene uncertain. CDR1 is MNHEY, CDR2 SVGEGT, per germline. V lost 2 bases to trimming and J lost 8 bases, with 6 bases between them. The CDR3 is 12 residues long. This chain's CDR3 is CASSYGSGELFF. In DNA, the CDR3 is TGTGCCAGCAGTTACGGGTCTGGGGAGCTGTTTTTT.

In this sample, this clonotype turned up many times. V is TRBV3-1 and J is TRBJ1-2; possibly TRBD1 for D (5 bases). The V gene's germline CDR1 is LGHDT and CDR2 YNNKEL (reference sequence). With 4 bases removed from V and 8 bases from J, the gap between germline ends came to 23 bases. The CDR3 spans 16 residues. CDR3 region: CASSLDRKLTLEGYTF. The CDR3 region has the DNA TGTGCCAGCAGCCTAGACAGAAAATTAACCCTCGAGGGCTACACCTTC.

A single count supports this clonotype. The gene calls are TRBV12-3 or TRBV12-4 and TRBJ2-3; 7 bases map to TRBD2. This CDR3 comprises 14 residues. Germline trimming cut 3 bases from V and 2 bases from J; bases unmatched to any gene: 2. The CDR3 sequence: CASSLGRDTDTQYF. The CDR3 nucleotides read TGTGCCAGCAGTTTGGGGAGGGACACAGATACGCAGTATTTT.

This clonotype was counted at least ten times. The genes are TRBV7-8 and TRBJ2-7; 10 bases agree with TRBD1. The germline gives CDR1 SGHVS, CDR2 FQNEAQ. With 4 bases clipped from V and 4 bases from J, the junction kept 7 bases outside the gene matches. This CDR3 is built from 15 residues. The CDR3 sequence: CASSSRDRGYYEQYF. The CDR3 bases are TGTGCCAGCAGCTCCCGGGACAGGGGTTATTACGAGCAGTACTTC.

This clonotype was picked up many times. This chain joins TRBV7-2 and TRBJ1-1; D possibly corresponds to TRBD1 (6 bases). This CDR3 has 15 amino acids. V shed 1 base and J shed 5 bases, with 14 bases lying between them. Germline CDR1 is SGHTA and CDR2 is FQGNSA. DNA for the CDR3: TGTGCCAGCAGCTTAGGTGGGGGCGTCGGGACTGAAGCTTTCTTT. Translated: CASSLGGGVGTEAFF.

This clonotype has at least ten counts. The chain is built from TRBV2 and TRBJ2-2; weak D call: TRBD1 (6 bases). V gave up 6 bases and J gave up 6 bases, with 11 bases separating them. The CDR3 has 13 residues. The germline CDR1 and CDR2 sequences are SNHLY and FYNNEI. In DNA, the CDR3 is TGTGCCAGCAGACACAGGGTAGCCGGGGAGCTGTTTTTT. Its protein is CASRHRVAGELFF. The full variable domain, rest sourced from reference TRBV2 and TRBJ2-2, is EPEVTQTPSHQVTQMGQEVILRCVPISNHLYFYWYRQILGQKVEFLVSFYNNEISEKSEIFDDQFSVERPDGSNFTLKIRSTKLEDSAMYFCASRHRVAGELFFGEGSRLTVL.

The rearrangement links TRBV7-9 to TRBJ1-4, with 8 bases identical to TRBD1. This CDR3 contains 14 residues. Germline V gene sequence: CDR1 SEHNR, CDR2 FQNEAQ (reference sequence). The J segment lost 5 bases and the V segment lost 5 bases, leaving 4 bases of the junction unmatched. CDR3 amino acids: CASSPRTGNEKLFF. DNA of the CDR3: TGTGCCAGCAGCCCCAGGACAGGGAATGAAAAACTGTTTTTT.

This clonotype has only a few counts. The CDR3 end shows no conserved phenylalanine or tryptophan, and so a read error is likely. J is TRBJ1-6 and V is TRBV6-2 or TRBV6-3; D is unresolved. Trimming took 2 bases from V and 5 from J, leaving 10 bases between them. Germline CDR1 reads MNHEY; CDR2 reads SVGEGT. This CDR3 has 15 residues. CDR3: CASSYDTLNNSPLHL. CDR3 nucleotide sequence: TGTGCCAGCAGTTACGACACACTTAATAATTCACCCCTCCACCTT.

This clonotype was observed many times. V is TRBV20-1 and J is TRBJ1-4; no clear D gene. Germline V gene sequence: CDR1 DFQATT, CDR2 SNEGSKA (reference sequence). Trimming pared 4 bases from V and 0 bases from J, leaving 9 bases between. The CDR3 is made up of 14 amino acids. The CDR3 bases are TGCAGTGCTATCCGCCCTGCAACTAATGAAAAACTGTTTTTT. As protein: CSAIRPATNEKLFF.

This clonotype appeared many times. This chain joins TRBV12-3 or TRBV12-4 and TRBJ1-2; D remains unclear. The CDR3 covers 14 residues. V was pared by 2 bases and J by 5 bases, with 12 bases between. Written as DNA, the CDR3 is TGTGCCAGCAGTTTAACAGCGCCGGCGTATGGCTACACCTTC. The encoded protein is CASSLTAPAYGYTF.

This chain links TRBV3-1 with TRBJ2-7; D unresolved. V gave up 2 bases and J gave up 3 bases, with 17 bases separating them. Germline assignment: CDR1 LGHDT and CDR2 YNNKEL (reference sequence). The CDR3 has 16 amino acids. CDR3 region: CASSQTRNTNLYEQYF. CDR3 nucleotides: TGTGCCAGCAGCCAAACGCGGAACACTAACCTCTACGAGCAGTACTTC.

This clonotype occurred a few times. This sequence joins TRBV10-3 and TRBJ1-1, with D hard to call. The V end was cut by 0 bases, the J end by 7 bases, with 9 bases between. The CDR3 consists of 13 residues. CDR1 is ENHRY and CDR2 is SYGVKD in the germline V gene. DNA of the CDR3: TGTGCCATCAGTGAGTCTGGAGAACGTGAAGCTTTCTTT. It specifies CAISESGEREAFF.

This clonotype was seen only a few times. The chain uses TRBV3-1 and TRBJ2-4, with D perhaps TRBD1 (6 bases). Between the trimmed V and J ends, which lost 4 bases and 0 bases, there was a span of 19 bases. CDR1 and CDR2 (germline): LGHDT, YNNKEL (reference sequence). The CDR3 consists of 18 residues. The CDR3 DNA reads TGTGCCAGCAGCCTGACGGGGATTCAGGGGTTAGCCAAAAACATTCAGTACTTC. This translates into CASSLTGIQGLAKNIQYF.

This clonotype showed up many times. This CDR3 is CASSFGEPGETQYF. Here the CDR3 DNA reads TGTGCCAGCAGTTTCGGGGAACCTGGGGAGACCCAGTACTTC. The V gene is TRBV28, the J gene TRBJ2-5; maybe TRBD2 (5 bases). The germline V gene encodes CDR1 MDHEN and CDR2 SYDVKM. The germline V and J ends were trimmed by 3 bases and 5 bases, with 13 bases remaining between them. The length of the CDR3 is 14 residues. Based on the CDR3 plus reference TRBV28 and TRBJ2-5, the full variable domain is DVKVTQSSRYLVKRTGEKVFLECVQDMDHENMFWYRQDPGLGLRLIYFSYDVKMKEKGDIPEGYSVSREKKERFSLILESASTNQTSMYLCASSFGEPGETQYFGPGTRLLVL.

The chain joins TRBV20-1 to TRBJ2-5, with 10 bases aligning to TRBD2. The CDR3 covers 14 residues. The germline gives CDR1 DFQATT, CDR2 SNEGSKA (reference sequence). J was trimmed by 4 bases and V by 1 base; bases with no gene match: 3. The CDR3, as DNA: TGCAGTGCTAGAGTCCTAGCGGGAGTAGAGACCCAGTACTTC. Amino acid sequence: CSARVLAGVETQYF.

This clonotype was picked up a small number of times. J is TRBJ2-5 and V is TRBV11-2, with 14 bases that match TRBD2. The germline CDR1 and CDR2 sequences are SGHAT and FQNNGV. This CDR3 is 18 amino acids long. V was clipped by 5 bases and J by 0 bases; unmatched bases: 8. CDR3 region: CASSTRLAGGRDQETQYF. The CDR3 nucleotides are TGTGCCAGCAGCACCAGACTAGCGGGAGGGAGGGACCAAGAGACCCAGTACTTC.

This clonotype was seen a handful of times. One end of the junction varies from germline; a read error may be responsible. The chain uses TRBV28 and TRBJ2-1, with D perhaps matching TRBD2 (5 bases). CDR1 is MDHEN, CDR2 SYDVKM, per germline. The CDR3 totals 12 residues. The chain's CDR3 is CASSRLGVSQFF. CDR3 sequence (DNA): TGCGCCAGCAGCCGGCTCGGGGTCTCGCAGTTCTTC. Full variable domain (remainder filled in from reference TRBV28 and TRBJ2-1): DVKVTQSSRYLVKRTGEKVFLECVQDMDHENMFWYRQDPGLGLRLIYFSYDVKMKEKGDIPEGYSVSREKKERFSLILESASTNQTSMYLCASSRLGVSQFFGPGTRLTVL.

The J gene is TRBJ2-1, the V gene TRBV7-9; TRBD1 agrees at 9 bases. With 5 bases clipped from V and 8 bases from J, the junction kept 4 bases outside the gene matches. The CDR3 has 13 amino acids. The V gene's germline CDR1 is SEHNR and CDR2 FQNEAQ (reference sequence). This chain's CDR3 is CASSGQGMDEQFF. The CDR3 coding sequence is TGTGCCAGCAGCGGACAGGGGATGGATGAGCAGTTCTTC.

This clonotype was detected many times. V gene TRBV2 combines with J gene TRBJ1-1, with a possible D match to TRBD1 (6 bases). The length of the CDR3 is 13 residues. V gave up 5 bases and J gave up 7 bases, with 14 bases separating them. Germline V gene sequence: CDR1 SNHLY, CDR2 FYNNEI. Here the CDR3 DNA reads TGTGCCAGCAGTACAAAAGAGGGGGGTGAAGCTTTCTTT. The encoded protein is CASSTKEGGEAFF.

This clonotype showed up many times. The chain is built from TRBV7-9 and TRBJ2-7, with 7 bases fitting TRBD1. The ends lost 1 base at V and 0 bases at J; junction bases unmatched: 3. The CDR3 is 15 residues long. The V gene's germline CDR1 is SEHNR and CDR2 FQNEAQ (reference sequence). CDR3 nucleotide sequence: TGTGCCAGCAGCTTAGAAGGGGGCAGCTCCTACGAGCAGTACTTC. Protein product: CASSLEGGSSYEQYF.

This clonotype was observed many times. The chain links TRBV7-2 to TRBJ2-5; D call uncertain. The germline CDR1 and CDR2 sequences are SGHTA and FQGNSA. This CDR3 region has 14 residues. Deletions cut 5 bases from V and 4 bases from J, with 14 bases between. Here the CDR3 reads CASSAPRPGETQYF. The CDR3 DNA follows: TGTGCCAGCAGCGCACCACGACCGGGAGAGACCCAGTACTTC.

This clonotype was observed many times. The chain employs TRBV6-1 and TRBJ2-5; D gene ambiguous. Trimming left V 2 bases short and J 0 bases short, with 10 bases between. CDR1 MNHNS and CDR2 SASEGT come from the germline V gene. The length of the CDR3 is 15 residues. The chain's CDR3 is CASSEIAAYQETQYF. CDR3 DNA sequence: TGTGCCAGCAGTGAAATAGCAGCGTACCAAGAGACCCAGTACTTC.

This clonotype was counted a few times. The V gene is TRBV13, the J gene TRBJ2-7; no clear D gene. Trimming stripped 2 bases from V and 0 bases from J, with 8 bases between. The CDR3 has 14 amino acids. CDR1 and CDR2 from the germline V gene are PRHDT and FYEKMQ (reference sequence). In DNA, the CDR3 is TGTGCCAGCAGCTTACGGAATCCCTCCTACGAGCAGTACTTC. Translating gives CASSLRNPSYEQYF.